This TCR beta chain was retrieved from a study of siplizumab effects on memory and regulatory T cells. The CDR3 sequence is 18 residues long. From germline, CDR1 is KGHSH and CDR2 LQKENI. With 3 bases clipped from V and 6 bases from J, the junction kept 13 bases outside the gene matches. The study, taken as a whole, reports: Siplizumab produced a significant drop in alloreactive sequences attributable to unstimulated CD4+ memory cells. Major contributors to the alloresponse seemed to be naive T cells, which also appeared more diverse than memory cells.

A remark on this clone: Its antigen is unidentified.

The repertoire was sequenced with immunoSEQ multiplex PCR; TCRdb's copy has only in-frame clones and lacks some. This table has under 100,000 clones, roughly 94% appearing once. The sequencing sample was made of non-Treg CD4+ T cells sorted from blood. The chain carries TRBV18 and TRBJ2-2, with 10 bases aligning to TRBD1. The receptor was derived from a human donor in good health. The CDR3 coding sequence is TGTGCCAGCTCACCCAGACTCCGGGACAGGGGATTCTCCGGGGAGCTGTTTTTT. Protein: CASSPRLRDRGFSGELFF.